A single sample is the source of the 16 T cell receptor beta chains below, sequenced in a study of blood T cell repertoires in COVID-19. The table came from immunoSEQ multiplex PCR; TCRdb's copy has only in-frame clones and leaves some out. Of some 200,000 clones listed, around 84% are singletons. Specimen: peripheral blood. Source of these receptors: a woman between 70 and 85 years old with COVID-19, enrolled during active disease.

The CDR3 DNA follows: TGTGCCAGCAGCCACAGGGGGATCAGTGGCTACACCTTC. Protein sequence: CASSHRGISGYTF. The chain combines TRBV27 with TRBJ1-2; 8 positions match TRBD1. The length of the CDR3 is 13 residues. The V gene end was trimmed by 6 bases and the J gene end by 7 bases; junction bases not matched to a gene: 7. Germline CDR1 is MNHEY and CDR2 is SMNVEV (reference sequence).

This chain joins TRBV7-7 and TRBJ2-1; possibly TRBD2 for D (6 bases). Deletions cut 5 bases from V and 6 bases from J, with 11 bases between. Germline V lookup: CDR1 SSHAT, CDR2 FNYEAQ (reference sequence). This CDR3 has 13 residues. CDR3 nucleotides: TGTGCCAGCAGCCCCCCCGGGGGCAATGAGCAGTTCTTC. Encoded protein: CASSPPGGNEQFF.

The chain is built from TRBV5-4 and TRBJ1-4, with 8 bases identical to TRBD1. Germline V gene sequence: CDR1 SGHNT, CDR2 YYREEE (reference sequence). CDR3 size: 15 residues. With V trimmed by 4 bases and J by 2 bases, 4 bases remained unmatched. The CDR3 sequence is CASSANRGTNEKLFF. Here the CDR3 DNA reads TGTGCCAGCAGCGCAAACAGGGGGACTAATGAAAAACTGTTTTTT.

This chain connects TRBV28 to TRBJ1-5; TRBD1 might be the D (6 bases). This CDR3 spans 19 amino acids. Trimming pared 6 bases from V and 4 bases from J, leaving 28 bases between. Germline values: CDR1 MDHEN, CDR2 SYDVKM. The CDR3 loop reads CASRKPRGTGQAGNQPQHF. The CDR3 DNA follows: TGTGCCAGCAGAAAACCCCGGGGGACGGGACAAGCGGGAAATCAGCCCCAGCATTTT.

CDR3 sequence (DNA): TGCGCCAGCAGCTTTGTTAGTCCCGATACGCAGTATTTT. Amino acid sequence: CASSFVSPDTQYF. V and J are TRBV5-1 and TRBJ2-3; D is undetermined. The CDR3 spans 13 residues. CDR1 SGHRS and CDR2 YFSETQ come from the germline V gene. The V end was cut by 2 bases, the J end by 6 bases, with 10 bases between.

The chain combines TRBV2 with TRBJ1-2; tentative D call: TRBD1 (6 bases). The CDR3 totals 15 residues. Germline-derived CDR1 and CDR2 are SNHLY and FYNNEI. V lost 1 base and J 8 bases, leaving 17 bases between the germline ends. CDR3 protein: CASSEVRRGGGGYTF. DNA of the CDR3: TGTGCCAGCAGTGAAGTCCGTCGGGGGGGCGGCGGCTACACCTTC.

This clone turned up a few times. The chain is built from TRBV30 and TRBJ1-5, with TRBD1 as a possible D gene (5 bases). The CDR3 totals 14 residues. Trimming took off 0 bases at V and 0 bases at J, with 6 bases between the two ends. Germline CDR1 GTSNPN, CDR2 SVGIG (reference sequence). The CDR3 is CAWSVDSSNQPQHF. For the CDR3, the DNA is TGTGCCTGGAGTGTCGACAGTAGCAATCAGCCCCAGCATTTT.

V and J are TRBV9 and TRBJ1-4, with D possibly being TRBD1 (5 bases). CDR3 size: 15 residues. The V and J ends lost 0 bases and 10 bases respectively, with 16 bases between them. Germline assignment: CDR1 SGDLS and CDR2 YYNGEE. DNA of the CDR3: TGTGCCAGCAGCGTAGGGACCAGGGCCCAGGGAAAACTGTTTTTT. This sequence encodes CASSVGTRAQGKLFF.

The chain links TRBV6-5 to TRBJ2-7; possibly TRBD2 for D (5 bases). Trimming removed 10 bases at V and 3 bases at J, with 19 bases between. The CDR3 covers 14 residues. The V gene's germline CDR1 is MNHEY and CDR2 SVGAGI. The CDR3 sequence is CAIPPFRRDYEQYV. The CDR3 DNA follows: TGTGCCATCCCACCCTTTCGACGGGACTACGAGCAGTACGTC.

This sequence joins TRBV5-1 and TRBJ1-2; D is perhaps TRBD1 (5 bases). The V gene lost 4 bases and the J gene lost 6 bases, with 19 bases spanning the gap. Looked up from germline, CDR1 is SGHRS and CDR2 is YFSETQ. The CDR3 runs 15 residues. CDR3 sequence reads: CASSVDGGTGDGYTF. CDR3 in DNA: TGCGCCAGCAGCGTGGATGGGGGGACGGGAGATGGCTACACCTTC.

V gene TRBV19 combines with J gene TRBJ1-1; the D gene is possibly TRBD1 (6 bases). Trimming cost V 6 bases and J 8 bases, with 13 bases left between them. CDR3 length equals 12 residues. Germline CDR1 is LNHDA and CDR2 is SQIVND (reference sequence). The CDR3 protein is CASSLGGGEAFF. The CDR3 nucleotides read TGTGCCAGTAGCCTTGGGGGGGGCGAAGCTTTCTTT.

This clone was detected only once. The chain couples TRBV3-1 (or the pseudogene TRBV3-2) to TRBJ1-2; TRBD1 matches at 7 bases. This CDR3 is 17 amino acids long. Germline CDR1 reads LGHDT; CDR2 reads YNNKEL (reference sequence). The V and J ends lost 0 bases and 2 bases, in that order; junction bases with no gene match: 9. As DNA, the CDR3 is TGTGCCAGCAGCCAAGAATCCCTGACAGGGAGGAACTATGGCTACACCTTC. Translation gives CASSQESLTGRNYGYTF.

This rearrangement joins TRBV19 to TRBJ1-6, with a weak D call TRBD1 (6 bases). V was shortened by 7 bases and J by 6 bases, with 13 bases between the two germline ends. Germline V gene data show CDR1 as LNHDA and CDR2 as SQIVND (reference sequence). This CDR3 comprises 14 residues. The DNA of the CDR3 is TGTGCCAGTAAGCTACAGGGCCTTAATTCACCCCTCCACTTT. Encoded protein: CASKLQGLNSPLHF.

CDR3: CAWSALLTLANGYTF. The CDR3 region has the DNA TGTGCCTGGAGTGCGCTTCTGACTTTAGCGAATGGCTACACCTTC. V is TRBV30 and J is TRBJ1-2, with D unclear. Trimming shortened V by 1 base and J by 6 bases, and 18 bases separated the two germline ends. The CDR3 runs to 15 residues. Germline loops: CDR1 GTSNPN, CDR2 SVGIG (reference sequence). The complete variable domain, with remaining parts taken from reference TRBV30 and TRBJ1-2, reads SQTIHQWPATLVQPVGSPLSLECTVEGTSNPNLYWYRQAAGRGLQLLFYSVGIGQISSEVPQNLSASRPQDRQFILSSKKLLLSDSGFYLCAWSALLTLANGYTFGSGTRLTVV.

V and J are TRBV7-3 and TRBJ1-1, with 7 positions matching TRBD1. CDR1 is SGHTA, CDR2 FQGTGA, per germline. V was pared by 1 base and J by 0 bases, with 14 bases of the junction left unmatched. The CDR3 length is 19 residues. DNA for the CDR3: TGTGCCAGCAGCTTAAGAATCGCCGTTACGACAGGGTTGAACACTGAAGCTTTCTTT. This sequence encodes CASSLRIAVTTGLNTEAFF.

V is TRBV19 and J is TRBJ2-5; 8 nucleotides agree with TRBD1. The CDR3 runs 18 residues. V was clipped by 0 bases and J by 4 bases; unmatched bases: 13. In germline, CDR1 is LNHDA, CDR2 SQIVND (reference sequence). The CDR3 nucleotides read TGTGCCAGTAGTATAGATCAGGAAAGGGCAGGGGGCACAGAGACCCAGTACTTC. It codes for CASSIDQERAGGTETQYF.